The 12 T cell receptor beta chains below were found in one sample sequenced in a study of blood T cell repertoires in COVID-19 (dated by TCRdb to 2018 to 2021). The library was made by the immunoSEQ multiplex PCR assay. TCRdb carries this immuneACCESS record with in-frame sequences only. Its versions omit some clonotypes, under half of them owing to an unresolved V gene in the studies checked, with the rest unexplained. This sample lists some 70,000 clones; around 89% were detected once. In total, the top ten clones hold approximately 2.7% of the sample. Sequencing used peripheral blood. These receptors were obtained from a man between 50 and 59 years old with acute or convalescent COVID-19.

The rearrangement uses TRBV3-1 (or the pseudogene TRBV3-2) and TRBJ1-3; TRBD1 is a possible D gene (5 bases). The CDR3 consists of 13 residues. Trimming removed 7 bases from V and 3 bases from J, with 10 bases in between. Germline loops: CDR1 LGHDT, CDR2 YNNKEL (reference sequence). In nucleotides, the CDR3 is TGTGCCAGCAAAGACAGAAATGGAAACACCATATATTTT. It yields the protein CASKDRNGNTIYF.

This chain links TRBV2 with TRBJ1-5, with 8 bases matching TRBD1. Germline V gives CDR1 SNHLY, CDR2 FYNNEI. CDR3 size: 14 residues. Unmatched junction bases numbered 9, after V lost 7 bases and J lost 7 bases. CDR3 nucleotide sequence: TGTGCCAGCAACCCCGGGACAGGCCCCCAGCCCCAGCATTTT. This gives the protein CASNPGTGPQPQHF.

The V call is TRBV3-1 (or the pseudogene TRBV3-2), the J call TRBJ2-7; a possible D gene is TRBD1 (6 bases). The germline V and J ends were trimmed by 5 bases and 4 bases, with 18 bases remaining between them. This CDR3 comprises 15 residues. Germline-derived CDR1 and CDR2 are LGHDT and YNNKEL (reference sequence). The CDR3 nucleotides are TGTGCCAGCAGCTCCTCTGGGGGCGGTTGGTACGAGCAGTACTTC. Translation gives CASSSSGGGWYEQYF.

The CDR3 here is CASNVGTGVTDTQYF. In DNA, the CDR3 is TGTGCCAGCAATGTGGGGACAGGGGTGACAGATACGCAGTATTTT. V usage is TRBV28 and J usage is TRBJ2-3, with 10 bases matching TRBD1. The CDR3 contains 15 residues. Germline V gives CDR1 MDHEN, CDR2 SYDVKM. Unmatched junction bases numbered 7, after V lost 7 bases and J lost 3 bases.

The chain uses TRBV28 and TRBJ2-5; 7 positions match TRBD2. The V gene's germline CDR1 is MDHEN and CDR2 SYDVKM. CDR3 length equals 14 residues. The junction had 5 bases not matched to a gene; V was cut back by 2 bases and J by 5 bases. DNA for the CDR3: TGTGCCAGCAGTTTAGGTGGGAGGGCGGAGACCCAGTACTTC. Translating gives CASSLGGRAETQYF.

This clone was counted a single time. The chain employs TRBV7-2 and TRBJ1-2; 9 bases match TRBD1. The germline V gene has CDR1 SGHTA and CDR2 FQGNSA. The J segment lost 1 base and the V segment lost 1 base, leaving 7 bases of the junction unmatched. This CDR3 has 17 residues. In DNA form, the CDR3 reads TGTGCCAGCAGCTTAGTGGGCACAGGGGGCGGTAACTATGGCTACACCTTC. Encoded protein: CASSLVGTGGGNYGYTF.

The V gene is TRBV5-6, the J gene TRBJ2-7; no definite D call. In germline, CDR1 is SGHDT, CDR2 YYEEEE. Trimming cost V 4 bases and J 2 bases, with 10 bases left between them. CDR3 length equals 13 residues. The CDR3 region is CASSRVPTYEQYF. DNA for the CDR3: TGTGCCAGCAGCAGAGTACCTACCTACGAGCAGTACTTC.

The count of this clone is one. The J gene is TRBJ2-2, the V gene TRBV7-9; TRBD2 is a possible D gene (6 bases). CDR3 length: 16 amino acids. V lost 6 bases and J 4 bases, leaving 18 bases between the germline ends. Per germline, CDR1 SEHNR and CDR2 FQNEAQ (reference sequence). CDR3 sequence (DNA): TGTGCCAGCAGGCCCGGGAGCGAGCGGAGCACCGGGGAGCTGTTTTTT. It specifies CASRPGSERSTGELFF.

The CDR3 sequence: CASSYWEGEPQHF. The CDR3 bases are TGTGCCAGCAGTTACTGGGAAGGGGAGCCCCAGCATTTT. The rearrangement joins TRBV6-5 to TRBJ1-5; D is perhaps TRBD1 (5 bases). Trimming removed 1 base at V and 8 bases at J, with 9 bases between. The CDR3 has 13 amino acids. CDR1 MNHEY and CDR2 SVGAGI come from the germline V gene.

V and J are TRBV7-2 and TRBJ1-5; D remains ambiguous. Trimming took off 5 bases at V and 0 bases at J, with 20 bases between the two ends. The V gene's germline CDR1 is SGHTA and CDR2 FQGNSA. This CDR3 spans 18 amino acids. The CDR3 sequence is CASSPSVQAAYSNQPQHF. CDR3 coding DNA: TGTGCCAGCAGCCCTTCCGTCCAAGCAGCGTATAGCAATCAGCCCCAGCATTTT. Together with reference TRBV7-2 and TRBJ1-5, the CDR3 gives the full variable domain: GAGVSQSPSNKVTEKGKDVELRCDPISGHTALYWYRQSLGQGLEFLIYFQGNSAPDKSGLPSDRFSAERTGGSVSTLTIQRTQQEDSAVYLCASSPSVQAAYSNQPQHFGDGTRLSIL.

This rearrangement joins TRBV25-1 to TRBJ2-7; D is perhaps TRBD2 (6 bases). Trimming removed 10 bases from V and 0 bases from J, with 16 bases in between. The CDR3 has 14 amino acids. Germline V gene sequence: CDR1 MGHDK, CDR2 SYGVNS. The CDR3 is CATDLGRSSYEQYV. The CDR3 bases are TGTGCCACCGACTTAGGGAGGAGCTCCTACGAGCAGTACGTC.

This chain uses TRBV11-3 with TRBJ2-1; D is unresolved. The CDR3 has 12 amino acids. Germline CDR1 SGHNT, CDR2 YENEEA. With 3 bases removed from V and 9 bases from J, the gap between germline ends came to 9 bases. Here the CDR3 reads CASSLTSGEQFF. The CDR3 coding sequence is TGTGCCAGCAGCTTGACCTCAGGTGAGCAGTTCTTC.